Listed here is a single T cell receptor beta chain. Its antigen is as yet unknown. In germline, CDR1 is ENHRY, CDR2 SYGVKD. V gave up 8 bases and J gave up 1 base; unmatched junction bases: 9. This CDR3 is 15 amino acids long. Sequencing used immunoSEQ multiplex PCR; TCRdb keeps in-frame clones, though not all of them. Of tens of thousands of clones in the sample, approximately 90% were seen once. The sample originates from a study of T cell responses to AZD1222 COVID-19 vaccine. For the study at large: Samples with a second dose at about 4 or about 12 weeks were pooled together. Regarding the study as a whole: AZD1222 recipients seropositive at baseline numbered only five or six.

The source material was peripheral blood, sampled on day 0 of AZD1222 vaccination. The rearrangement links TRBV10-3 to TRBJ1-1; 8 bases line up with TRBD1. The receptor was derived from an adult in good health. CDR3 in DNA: TGTGCCATCGCCCAGGACAGGGCGGAGAACACTGAAGCTTTCTTT. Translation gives CAIAQDRAENTEAFF.